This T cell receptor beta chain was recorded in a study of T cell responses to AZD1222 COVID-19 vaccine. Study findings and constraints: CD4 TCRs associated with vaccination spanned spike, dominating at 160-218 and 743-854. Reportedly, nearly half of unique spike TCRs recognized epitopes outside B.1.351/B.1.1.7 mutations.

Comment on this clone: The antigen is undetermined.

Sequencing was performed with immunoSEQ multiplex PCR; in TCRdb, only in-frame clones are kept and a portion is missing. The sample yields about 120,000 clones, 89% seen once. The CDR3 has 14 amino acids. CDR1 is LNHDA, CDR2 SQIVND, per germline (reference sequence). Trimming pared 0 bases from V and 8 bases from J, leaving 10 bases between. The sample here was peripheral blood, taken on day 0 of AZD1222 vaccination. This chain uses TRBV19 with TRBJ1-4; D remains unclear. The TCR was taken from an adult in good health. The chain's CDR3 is CASSIERQVEKLFF. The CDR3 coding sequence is TGTGCCAGTAGTATAGAACGGCAGGTGGAAAAACTGTTTTTT.